This TCR beta chain was captured by sequencing in a study of blood T cell repertoires in COVID-19. Study summary: Whether acute or convalescent, the COVID-19 samples came from the United States, Italy and Spain. PBMCs, B-cell-depleted T cells, or T cells were the source of the cDNA or gDNA that made up the material.

Trimming removed 1 base from V and 2 bases from J; junction bases left unmatched: 7. The CDR3 runs 17 residues. Per germline, CDR1 SGHAT and CDR2 FQNNGV. Source study methods: Using reference gene primer amplification, nucleated cell counts were estimated. Sequenced by immunoSEQ multiplex PCR; TCRdb stores in-frame clones only, minus some. For V, J and clone size, that table is used; D and trimming come from the DNA. The sample shows around 80,000 clones, around 88% of them seen only once. In this sample, this clone turned up once. The origin of this receptor is a man between 60 and 75 years old with acute or convalescent COVID-19. The rearrangement links TRBV11-2 to TRBJ2-7, with TRBD1 identical over 11 bases. Sequencing was done on a sample of peripheral blood. The CDR3 protein is CASSLVPGTGGTYEQYF. DNA of the CDR3: TGTGCCAGCAGCTTAGTCCCCGGGACAGGGGGAACCTACGAGCAGTACTTC.